This is a list of T cell receptor beta chains from one sample in a study of cytomegalovirus exposure and HLA in healthy donors. Sequencing was performed with immunoSEQ multiplex PCR; in TCRdb, only in-frame clones are kept and a portion is missing. This table holds about 200,000 clones, about four fifths found once. Sequencing was carried out using PBMCs. The receptors were gathered from a young man in good health and CMV-seronegative. CDR3s include the opening cysteine and the closing phenylalanine or tryptophan. Each record gives: CDR3 protein, CDR3 DNA, clone size, D gene, V gene, J gene. D genes are given only for firm matches. The size entry is marked missing in some rows and otherwise reads once, few, many or a size class.

CDR3aa: CASSPDRDLRGTEAFF
CDR3nt: TGTGCCAGCAGCCCGGACAGAGACCTGAGGGGCACTGAAGCTTTCTTT
abundance: NA
d_gene: NA
v_gene: TRBV9
j_gene: TRBJ1-1

CDR3aa: CASSLRQGVSYEQYF
CDR3nt: TGCGCCAGCAGCTTGAGACAGGGGGTCTCCTACGAGCAGTACTTC
abundance: NA
d_gene: TRBD1
v_gene: TRBV5-1
j_gene: TRBJ2-7

CDR3aa: CAISAPGDEQYF
CDR3nt: TGTGCCATCAGTGCCCCGGGGGACGAGCAGTACTTC
abundance: NA
d_gene: NA
v_gene: TRBV10-3
j_gene: TRBJ2-7

CDR3aa: CASSHLSQGRNTGELFF
CDR3nt: TGTGCCAGCAGCCATTTGTCGCAGGGAAGAAACACCGGGGAGCTGTTTTTT
abundance: NA
d_gene: NA
v_gene: TRBV14
j_gene: TRBJ2-2

CDR3aa: CASSQSTGVGSEKLFF
CDR3nt: TGCGCCAGCAGCCAATCCACAGGGGTAGGGAGTGAAAAACTGTTTTTT
abundance: few
d_gene: TRBD1
v_gene: TRBV4-3
j_gene: TRBJ1-4

CDR3aa: CASSYSGSRVGEQYF
CDR3nt: TGTGCCAGCAGCTATAGCGGGAGCCGGGTGGGGGAGCAGTACTTC
abundance: NA
d_gene: TRBD2
v_gene: TRBV7-2
j_gene: TRBJ2-7

CDR3aa: CASSLLPDRRGETQYF
CDR3nt: TGTGCCAGCAGCTTATTGCCTGACCGGAGGGGCGAGACCCAGTACTTC
abundance: NA
d_gene: NA
v_gene: TRBV7-3
j_gene: TRBJ2-5

CDR3aa: CASRRQGASSYEQYF
CDR3nt: TGTGCCAGCAGACGTCAGGGGGCTTCGTCCTACGAGCAGTACTTC
abundance: NA
d_gene: TRBD1
v_gene: TRBV28
j_gene: TRBJ2-7

CDR3aa: CSVDSPQRPYGYTF
CDR3nt: TGCAGCGTAGATAGCCCCCAGCGCCCCTATGGCTACACCTTC
abundance: NA
d_gene: NA
v_gene: TRBV29-1
j_gene: TRBJ1-2

CDR3aa: CASSLVSRNTGELFF
CDR3nt: TGCGCCAGCAGCTTGGTGTCCCGGAACACCGGGGAGCTGTTTTTT
abundance: NA
d_gene: NA
v_gene: TRBV5-1
j_gene: TRBJ2-2

CDR3aa: CASSVEPTGSDRWVEQFF
CDR3nt: TGTGCCAGCAGCGTAGAACCGACCGGTTCAGACAGGTGGGTTGAGCAGTTCTTC
abundance: NA
d_gene: NA
v_gene: TRBV9
j_gene: TRBJ2-1

CDR3aa: CASRIWQDMNTEAFF
CDR3nt: TGTGCCAGTAGAATTTGGCAAGACATGAACACTGAAGCTTTCTTT
abundance: NA
d_gene: NA
v_gene: TRBV19
j_gene: TRBJ1-1

CDR3aa: CASSPDRAPKNIQYF
CDR3nt: TGTGCCAGCAGCCCCGACAGGGCCCCTAAAAACATTCAGTACTTC
abundance: NA
d_gene: TRBD1
v_gene: TRBV7-2
j_gene: TRBJ2-4

CDR3aa: CASSLLAGGPYEQYF
CDR3nt: TGTGCCAGCAGCTTGTTAGCGGGGGGGCCCTACGAGCAGTACTTC
abundance: NA
d_gene: TRBD2
v_gene: TRBV5-6
j_gene: TRBJ2-7

CDR3aa: CASSESSGNSPLHF
CDR3nt: TGTGCCAGCAGTGAATCGTCAGGGAATTCACCCCTCCACTTT
abundance: few
d_gene: NA
v_gene: TRBV6-4
j_gene: TRBJ1-6